Presented here are 25 T cell receptor beta chains from one specimen sequenced in a study of hypomethylating agent response in myelodysplastic syndrome. Assay: immunoSEQ multiplex PCR; the TCRdb copy retains only in-frame clones and omits some. Among some 9,300 clones listed, 83% were seen once. This specimen consisted of bone marrow, obtained before or after starting hypomethylating agent treatment for myelodysplastic syndrome (not recorded which). These receptors were taken from a human donor with myelodysplastic syndrome.

The chain is built from TRBV16 and TRBJ1-3; D might be TRBD1 (6 bases). The germline V gene encodes CDR1 KGHSY and CDR2 FQNENV. V lost 0 bases and J lost 9, with 12 bases in between. The CDR3 has 14 amino acids. CDR3 residues: CASSQSVTGATIYF. Written as DNA, the CDR3 is TGTGCCAGCAGCCAATCGGTTACGGGGGCCACCATATATTTT.

The V and J genes are TRBV5-1 and TRBJ1-3; 7 nucleotides match TRBD1. Germline V gives CDR1 SGHRS, CDR2 YFSETQ. CDR3 length equals 20 residues. Trimming removed 1 base from V and 0 bases from J; junction bases left unmatched: 16. CDR3 DNA: TGCGCCAGCAGCTTGTGTCAGGGACAGCTAGTCTTTTTCTCTGGAAACACCATATATTTT. This encodes CASSLCQGQLVFFSGNTIYF.

The chain employs TRBV7-3 and TRBJ2-1, with 9 bases aligning to TRBD2. CDR1 and CDR2 from the germline V gene are SGHTA and FQGTGA. V lost 2 bases, J lost 6 bases, and 2 bases stayed unmatched. The CDR3 consists of 14 residues. The CDR3 DNA reads TGTGCCAGCAGCTTAGGGACTAGCTTCAATGAGCAGTTCTTC. This gives the protein CASSLGTSFNEQFF.

This clone has only a few counts. The V call is TRBV6-6, the J call TRBJ2-3; TRBD1 aligns across 8 bases. Trimming took 6 bases from V and 4 from J; bases not matched to a gene: 9. CDR1 is MNHNY and CDR2 is SVGAGI in the germline V gene (reference sequence). The CDR3 has 15 amino acids. CDR3 amino acids: CASRNNPGGADTQYF. CDR3 nucleotide sequence: TGTGCCAGCAGAAATAATCCAGGGGGCGCAGATACGCAGTATTTT.

This chain joins TRBV6-1 and TRBJ2-5; TRBD2 matches 8 bases. Germline V gene lookup returns CDR1 MNHNS and CDR2 SASEGT. The CDR3 covers 14 residues. The V and J ends lost 7 bases and 4 bases, in that order; junction bases with no gene match: 8. CDR3 bases: TGTGCCAGCAACACCGGGACTAGGGGAGAGACCCAGTACTTC. Its translation: CASNTGTRGETQYF.

This clone was picked up a small number of times. The chain is built from TRBV27 and TRBJ2-7; D is possibly TRBD1 (5 bases). Trimming took 5 bases from V and 3 from J, leaving 20 bases between them. This CDR3 is 16 amino acids long. The germline V gene has CDR1 MNHEY and CDR2 SMNVEV (reference sequence). The CDR3 sequence is CASSAAWTTALYEQYF. DNA for the CDR3: TGTGCCAGCAGTGCCGCGTGGACAACCGCGCTCTACGAGCAGTACTTC.

The V and J genes are TRBV5-1 and TRBJ2-2; 8 bases map to TRBD2. The CDR3 has 15 residues. J was trimmed by 1 base and V by 3 bases; bases with no gene match: 2. Germline V CDR1 and CDR2: SGHRS, YFSETQ. The CDR3 reads CASSWTSRNTGELFF. The CDR3 nucleotides are TGCGCCAGCAGCTGGACTAGCAGGAACACCGGGGAGCTGTTTTTT.

V is TRBV14 and J is TRBJ2-1; perhaps TRBD1 as D (6 bases). Germline CDR1 and CDR2: SGHDN and FVKESK. V was cut by 0 bases and J by 0 bases, with 15 bases left in between. The length of the CDR3 is 18 residues. CDR3 in amino acids: CASSQEEGVYSSYNEQFF. The CDR3 DNA is TGTGCCAGCAGCCAAGAAGAGGGGGTTTACAGCTCCTACAATGAGCAGTTCTTC.

This rearrangement joins TRBV19 to TRBJ1-5; no definite D call. Germline V lookup: CDR1 LNHDA, CDR2 SQIVND (reference sequence). The V end lost 5 bases, the J end lost 11 bases, and 13 bases lay between the germline ends. The CDR3 spans 12 residues. The CDR3 DNA follows: TGTGCCAGTAGTGAGGAGTTTCGGTCCCAGCATTTT. Its protein is CASSEEFRSQHF.

This sequence joins TRBV5-1 and TRBJ1-2; 7 nucleotides agree with TRBD1. V dropped 4 bases and J dropped 5; count of bases not matched to a gene: 8. Germline CDR1 SGHRS, CDR2 YFSETQ. The CDR3 contains 14 residues. CDR3 in amino acids: CASSPGDSGYGYTF. CDR3 in DNA: TGCGCCAGCAGCCCCGGGGACAGCGGGTATGGCTACACCTTC.

V and J are TRBV7-9 and TRBJ1-2; tentative D call: TRBD1 (5 bases). Trimming took 3 bases from V and 3 from J, leaving 11 bases between them. Germline V gene sequence: CDR1 SEHNR, CDR2 FQNEAQ (reference sequence). This CDR3 is built from 14 residues. This CDR3 is CASSLGPLHYGYTF. CDR3 sequence (DNA): TGTGCCAGCAGCTTGGGACCGCTTCACTATGGCTACACCTTC.

This rearrangement joins TRBV11-2 to TRBJ1-3; maybe TRBD1 (6 bases). This CDR3 region has 15 residues. V was cut by 0 bases and J by 2 bases, with 8 bases left in between. The germline V gene has CDR1 SGHAT and CDR2 FQNNGV. DNA for the CDR3: TGTGCCAGCAGCTTAGACAGGGGAACTGGAAACACCATATATTTT. Residues: CASSLDRGTGNTIYF.

The chain couples TRBV7-9 to TRBJ1-3, with D possibly being TRBD1 (5 bases). Trimming cost V 5 bases and J 3 bases, with 17 bases left between them. The CDR3 loop spans 16 amino acids. Germline CDR1 SEHNR, CDR2 FQNEAQ (reference sequence). The CDR3 DNA sequence: TGTGCCAGCAGCCAAATCCAGGGTACCGGTGGAAACACCATATATTTT. Protein: CASSQIQGTGGNTIYF.

V is TRBV28 and J is TRBJ1-2, with D perhaps matching TRBD1 (5 bases). This CDR3 region has 14 residues. Germline lookup yields CDR1 MDHEN and CDR2 SYDVKM. V shed 8 bases and J shed 5 bases, with 18 bases lying between them. CDR3 residues: CASLLQAPGYGYTF. CDR3 DNA sequence: TGTGCCAGCTTACTACAGGCCCCGGGGTATGGCTACACCTTC.

The chain has TRBV6-5 and TRBJ2-7, with D maybe TRBD2 (6 bases). CDR1 and CDR2 from the germline V gene are MNHEY and SVGAGI. The CDR3 covers 12 residues. V lost 4 bases to trimming and J lost 6 bases, with 10 bases between them. CDR3 DNA sequence: TGTGCCAGCAGTTCCCTCGGGGGCGAGCAGTACTTC. Its translation is CASSSLGGEQYF.

This clone came up once. The chain has TRBV5-1 and TRBJ2-6, with D possibly matching TRBD2 (5 bases). Germline V lookup: CDR1 SGHRS, CDR2 YFSETQ. Trimming took off 3 bases at V and 0 bases at J, with 10 bases between the two ends. The CDR3 loop spans 16 amino acids. The CDR3, as DNA: TGCGCCAGCAGCTCCACGGGGAGCTCTGGGGCCAACGTCCTGACTTTC. It specifies CASSSTGSSGANVLTF.

The rearrangement links TRBV4-2 to TRBJ2-2, with a possible D match to TRBD2 (6 bases). V was trimmed by 0 bases and J by 2 bases, leaving 13 bases between them. Germline loops: CDR1 LGHNA, CDR2 YNFKEQ. The CDR3 has 17 amino acids. CDR3 amino acids: CASSQDVGEVNTGELFF. DNA for the CDR3: TGTGCCAGCAGCCAAGATGTAGGGGAGGTTAACACCGGGGAGCTGTTTTTT.

The chain combines TRBV6-5 with TRBJ1-6, with TRBD1 identical over 7 bases. Germline V gene sequence: CDR1 MNHEY, CDR2 SVGAGI. V dropped 5 bases and J dropped 5; count of bases not matched to a gene: 6. The CDR3 spans 15 residues. The CDR3, as DNA: TGTGCCAGCAGTAACGGACAGGCCGATAATTCACCCCTCCACTTT. Translating gives CASSNGQADNSPLHF.

The chain is built from TRBV5-1 and TRBJ2-3, with a tentative D call TRBD1 (6 bases). The CDR3 has 13 amino acids. CDR1 and CDR2 from the germline V gene are SGHRS and YFSETQ. V shed 4 bases and J shed 3 bases, with 9 bases lying between them. The CDR3 is CASSPTGTDTQYF. CDR3 DNA sequence: TGCGCCAGCAGCCCCACAGGGACAGATACGCAGTATTTT.

V gene TRBV5-6 combines with J gene TRBJ1-1, with D uncertain. CDR1 SGHDT and CDR2 YYEEEE come from the germline V gene. V lost 2 bases to trimming and J lost 1 base, with 9 bases between them. This CDR3 has 14 amino acids. CDR3 DNA sequence: TGTGCCAGCAGCTTTCGAGAGGGGAACACTGAAGCTTTCTTT. It is translated as CASSFREGNTEAFF.

The chain recombines TRBV4-1 with TRBJ2-5; TRBD1 might be the D (5 bases). The V gene lost 2 bases and the J gene lost 2 bases, with 12 bases spanning the gap. In germline, CDR1 is MGHRA, CDR2 YSYEKL. The CDR3 is 15 amino acids. In DNA form, the CDR3 reads TGCGCCAGCAGCCAAAGAGACAGCACTCAAGAGACCCAGTACTTC. The encoded protein is CASSQRDSTQETQYF.

This sequence joins TRBV19 and TRBJ2-7, with D unclear. V lost 3 bases and J lost 3, with 6 bases in between. This CDR3 region has 12 residues. Germline-derived CDR1 and CDR2 are LNHDA and SQIVND (reference sequence). CDR3 coding DNA: TGTGCCAGTAGTATGGGCTTCTACGAGCAGTACTTC. This gives the protein CASSMGFYEQYF.

The V call is TRBV6-1, the J call TRBJ1-5; D possibly corresponds to TRBD1 (6 bases). This CDR3 comprises 15 residues. With 1 base removed from V and 6 bases from J, the gap between germline ends came to 13 bases. Germline V gene sequence: CDR1 MNHNS, CDR2 SASEGT. DNA for the CDR3: TGTGCCAGCAGTGAAGAGGGGGTCAAGACTCAGCCCCAGCATTTT. Translated, it gives CASSEEGVKTQPQHF.

The V call is TRBV6-1, the J call TRBJ2-7, with D hard to call. Deletions cut 4 bases from V and 2 bases from J, with 6 bases between. Germline V gene lookup returns CDR1 MNHNS and CDR2 SASEGT. This CDR3 region has 12 residues. The DNA of the CDR3 is TGTGCCAGCAGTGGGCAGCCCTACGAGCAGTACTTC. It codes for CASSGQPYEQYF.

The chain recombines TRBV14 with TRBJ2-7; 9 positions match TRBD1. Trimming took 2 bases from V and 7 from J; bases not matched to a gene: 9. CDR1 and CDR2 from the germline V gene are SGHDN and FVKESK. CDR3 length: 15 residues. The CDR3 here is CASSQKDRGRYEQYF. The CDR3 DNA is TGTGCCAGCAGCCAAAAGGACAGGGGAAGATATGAGCAGTACTTC.